These 25 T cell receptor beta chains were sequenced from one sample in a study of blood T cell repertoires in COVID-19. Assay used: immunoSEQ multiplex PCR; TCRdb lists only in-frame clones, some missing. The sample lists over 50,000 clones; 65% to 85% were seen once. The specimen was peripheral blood. These receptors came from an older man with active or convalescent COVID-19.

This clone showed up just a few times. V gene TRBV28 combines with J gene TRBJ1-1, with D possibly matching TRBD1 (6 bases). Trimming left V 6 bases short and J 1 base short, with 18 bases between. CDR3 length: 16 amino acids. Germline values: CDR1 MDHEN, CDR2 SYDVKM. The CDR3 loop reads CASRRHPGAPNTEAFF. CDR3 bases: TGTGCCAGCAGGCGGCATCCAGGGGCGCCGAACACTGAAGCTTTCTTT.

This clone appeared a few times. The genes are TRBV10-1 and TRBJ1-2; D is undetermined. V was shortened by 0 bases and J by 8 bases, with 10 bases between the two germline ends. This CDR3 has 13 residues. In germline, CDR1 is WNHNN, CDR2 SYGVQD (reference sequence). Here the CDR3 DNA reads TGCGCCAGCAGTGAGTCGTCTTTCTCCGGCTACACCTTC. Translating gives CASSESSFSGYTF.

The J gene is TRBJ1-1, the V gene TRBV10-3; 9 nucleotides agree with TRBD1. The length of the CDR3 is 15 residues. CDR1 ENHRY and CDR2 SYGVKD come from the germline V gene. The junction had 11 bases not matched to a gene; V was cut back by 11 bases and J by 1 base. The CDR3 nucleotides read TGTGCCGCAACCGGGACAGGGAAGGAGAACACTGAAGCTTTCTTT. Translated: CAATGTGKENTEAFF.

The chain has TRBV7-2 and TRBJ2-1; 8 nucleotides match TRBD2. V lost 2 bases and J lost 2; bases outside the gene matches: 5. The CDR3 length is 16 residues. Germline V CDR1 and CDR2: SGHTA, FQGNSA. The CDR3 DNA is TGTGCCAGCAGCTTAAGCCGGGAGGGCCCCTACAATGAGCAGTTCTTC. This gives the protein CASSLSREGPYNEQFF.

This chain uses TRBV3-1 (or the pseudogene TRBV3-2) with TRBJ1-6; no reliable D call. CDR1 LGHDT and CDR2 YNNKEL come from the germline V gene (reference sequence). This CDR3 has 13 amino acids. With 2 bases removed from V and 10 bases from J, the gap between germline ends came to 9 bases. The CDR3 region is CASSQSSRSPLHF. DNA of the CDR3: TGTGCCAGCAGCCAATCAAGCCGGTCACCCCTCCACTTT.

In its sample, this clone was seen a few times. The CDR3 reads CASRTFNYGYTF. In DNA form, the CDR3 reads TGTGCCAGCAGGACATTTAACTATGGCTACACCTTC. V gene TRBV12-3 or TRBV12-4 combines with J gene TRBJ1-2, with D uncertain. V dropped 6 bases and J dropped 1 base, with 6 bases sitting between them. The CDR3 covers 12 residues.

This chain links TRBV19 with TRBJ2-7, with 8 bases that match TRBD1. The CDR3 runs 15 residues. V gave up 1 base and J gave up 2 bases; unmatched junction bases: 4. Per the germline V gene, CDR1 is LNHDA and CDR2 is SQIVND (reference sequence). The CDR3 spells CASSIGRGHAYEQYF. The CDR3 coding sequence is TGTGCCAGTAGTATAGGCAGGGGGCACGCCTACGAGCAGTACTTC.

The chain is built from TRBV18 and TRBJ2-6, with 8 bases that match TRBD1. The CDR3 runs to 17 residues. J gave up 2 bases and V 6 bases, and 9 bases lay outside the gene matches. Germline CDR1 reads KGHSH; CDR2 reads LQKENI. The CDR3 reads CASSQSGGGTGANVLTF. The DNA for the CDR3 is TGTGCCAGCTCCCAGTCAGGGGGCGGTACTGGGGCCAACGTCCTGACTTTC.

In the case of this clone: At one of its ends the junction is not consistent with the germline gene, which may arise from a read error. CDR3 bases: TGTGCTAGCAGCTCAGGACTAGCGGGGTGGAGTGAGCAGTTCTTC. Amino acid sequence: CASSSGLAGWSEQFF. The chain recombines TRBV7-7 with TRBJ2-1; 12 bases fit TRBD2. Germline V lookup: CDR1 SSHAT, CDR2 FNYEAQ (reference sequence). The CDR3 is 15 residues long.

This chain's CDR3 is CSVSPRTPGDTIYF. CDR3 coding DNA: TGCAGCGTTTCCCCCCGGACCCCGGGGGACACCATATATTTT. The chain is built from TRBV29-1 and TRBJ1-3, with a possible D match to TRBD1 (5 bases). Looked up from germline, CDR1 is SQVTM and CDR2 is ANQGSEA. Trimming removed 5 bases at V and 8 bases at J, with 19 bases between. The CDR3 has 14 amino acids.

This clone has just a few counts. The J gene is TRBJ1-4, the V gene TRBV19, with D maybe TRBD1 (5 bases). Germline lookup yields CDR1 LNHDA and CDR2 SQIVND (reference sequence). V shed 4 bases and J shed 8 bases, with 14 bases lying between them. CDR3 length equals 14 residues. CDR3 sequence (DNA): TGTGCCAGTAGTAACACCCGGGACTCCGAAAAACTGTTTTTT. It specifies CASSNTRDSEKLFF.

This rearrangement joins TRBV21-1 to TRBJ1-5; the tabulated D call, TRBD1, remains unverified against the DNA. TRBV21-1 is a pseudogene locus. This CDR3 has 23 amino acids. CDR3 sequence: CASSKGVGFGQGMCKNSNQPQHF. In nucleotides, the CDR3 is TGTGCCAGCAGCAAAGGGGTCGGCTTTGGACAGGGGATGTGTAAGAATAGCAATCAGCCCCAGCATTTT.

The chain carries TRBV25-1 and TRBJ2-5; 7 nucleotides match TRBD1. V was clipped by 4 bases and J by 7 bases; unmatched bases: 6. This CDR3 comprises 13 residues. Germline V CDR1 and CDR2: MGHDK, SYGVNS. The CDR3 reads CASSADRVRTQYF. CDR3 DNA: TGTGCCAGCAGTGCCGACAGGGTCCGGACCCAGTACTTC. Full variable domain (remainder filled in from reference TRBV25-1 and TRBJ2-5): EADIYQTPRYLVIGTGKKITLECSQTMGHDKMYWYQQDPGMELHLIHYSYGVNSTEKGDLSSESTVSRIRTEHFPLTLESARPSHTSQYLCASSADRVRTQYFGPGTRLLVL.

This clone came up once. The chain joins TRBV19 to TRBJ1-2; D perhaps matches TRBD1 (6 bases). V lost 7 bases, J lost 8 bases, and 17 bases lay in between. This CDR3 contains 13 residues. Germline V gene lookup returns CDR1 LNHDA and CDR2 SQIVND (reference sequence). The CDR3: CASTKLDSYGYTF. CDR3 in DNA: TGTGCCAGTACCAAATTGGACAGTTACGGCTACACCTTC.

The chain has TRBV4-3 and TRBJ2-7; TRBD2 is a possible D gene (6 bases). CDR3 length equals 14 residues. The V end was cut by 0 bases, the J end by 7 bases, with 13 bases between. Germline V gene lookup returns CDR1 LGHNA and CDR2 YSLEER. CDR3 amino acids: CASSQDGGLREQYF. The CDR3 DNA sequence: TGCGCCAGCAGCCAAGATGGAGGGCTCAGGGAGCAGTACTTC.

This clone was seen more than once but under ten times. CDR3 bases: TGTGCCAGCAGTTCACCTACTAGCTACCTCCACGAGCAGTACTTC. Its protein product is CASSSPTSYLHEQYF. The J gene is TRBJ2-7, the V gene TRBV28, with D maybe TRBD2 (6 bases). V was cut by 4 bases and J by 5 bases, with 18 bases left in between. This CDR3 has 15 residues. CDR1 MDHEN and CDR2 SYDVKM come from the germline V gene.

The gene calls are TRBV6-2 or TRBV6-3 and TRBJ2-5; D not resolved. The CDR3 is made up of 12 amino acids. V lost 0 bases to trimming and J lost 7 bases, with 6 bases between them. The germline V gene encodes CDR1 MNHEY and CDR2 SVGEGT. The CDR3, as DNA: TGTGCCAGCAGTTACTCGACTGGGACCCAGTACTTC. It translates to CASSYSTGTQYF.

This clone was picked up a small number of times. The chain employs TRBV28 and TRBJ2-3; TRBD2 agrees at 8 bases. Germline V gene sequence: CDR1 MDHEN, CDR2 SYDVKM. Unmatched junction bases numbered 5, after V lost 5 bases and J lost 4 bases. CDR3 length: 14 residues. CDR3 sequence reads: CASSKAGASDTQYF. CDR3 coding DNA: TGTGCCAGCAGTAAAGCGGGAGCTTCAGATACGCAGTATTTT.

This clone has just one count. The chain employs TRBV19 and TRBJ2-7, with 12 bases identical to TRBD1. This CDR3 comprises 15 residues. V lost 4 bases and J lost 1; bases outside the gene matches: 2. The germline gives CDR1 LNHDA, CDR2 SQIVND (reference sequence). CDR3 nucleotides: TGTGCCAGTAGTAGGGGACAGGGGGCTTCCTACGAGCAGTACTTC. Translating it yields CASSRGQGASYEQYF.

The chain is built from TRBV19 and TRBJ1-1; weak D call: TRBD1 (5 bases). Trimming stripped 3 bases from V and 14 bases from J, with 19 bases between. Germline V gives CDR1 LNHDA, CDR2 SQIVND (reference sequence). This CDR3 region has 13 residues. The CDR3 region is CASSMGLGQALFF. The CDR3 DNA reads as TGTGCCAGTAGTATGGGTTTGGGGCAGGCTCTCTTCTTT.

The rearrangement uses TRBV19 and TRBJ2-6; the D is unclear. CDR3 length: 14 residues. Trimming removed 6 bases from V and 4 bases from J, with 10 bases in between. Germline values: CDR1 LNHDA, CDR2 SQIVND (reference sequence). CDR3 residues: CASRLEFGANVLTF. In DNA form, the CDR3 reads TGTGCCAGTAGGCTTGAGTTCGGGGCCAACGTCCTGACTTTC.

The J gene is TRBJ2-1, the V gene TRBV6-5, with TRBD1 as a possible D gene (5 bases). CDR1 MNHEY and CDR2 SVGAGI come from the germline V gene. V gave up 6 bases and J gave up 5 bases, with 17 bases separating them. The CDR3 is 15 residues long. The CDR3 is CASRLKGNSHNEQFF. DNA for the CDR3: TGTGCCAGCAGGTTAAAGGGGAACAGTCACAATGAGCAGTTCTTC.

This clone was seen more than once but under ten times. The chain has TRBV10-2 and TRBJ1-3; weak D call: TRBD1 (5 bases). In germline, CDR1 is WSHSY, CDR2 SAAADI. The CDR3 covers 15 residues. V was pared by 0 bases and J by 2 bases, with 8 bases between. Here the CDR3 reads CASSESGGTGNTIYF. In DNA form, the CDR3 reads TGCGCCAGCAGTGAGTCGGGGGGTACTGGAAACACCATATATTTT.

This chain connects TRBV5-1 to TRBJ2-1; 9 nucleotides line up with TRBD2. The CDR3 runs to 15 residues. CDR1 SGHRS and CDR2 YFSETQ come from the germline V gene. V was clipped by 3 bases and J by 3 bases; unmatched bases: 4. The CDR3 nucleotides read TGCGCCAGCAGCTACCCGCGGGAGGGCTACAATGAGCAGTTCTTC. It specifies CASSYPREGYNEQFF.

This clone was seen more than once but under ten times. The rearrangement uses TRBV6-5 and TRBJ2-5; 8 positions agree with TRBD2. V was clipped by 6 bases and J by 4 bases; unmatched bases: 7. CDR1 is MNHEY, CDR2 SVGAGI, per germline. The CDR3 is 14 residues long. The CDR3 nucleotides are TGTGCCAGCAGCCCCGGGACTAGGACAGAGACCCAGTACTTC. Translation: CASSPGTRTETQYF.